Reported below is one T cell receptor beta chain. Its specificity is unknown. This entry comes from a study of blood T cells in healthy people across ages. Using a J-beta primer mix together with a sample-barcoded 5' primer, a second PCR was run for about 6 to 11 cycles. MiXCR, applied by TCRdb to the 5' RACE reads, yields one record per CDR3 protein. Of 1 million to 1.2 million distinct CDR3 sequences in the sample, roughly two fifths were seen once. General study points: Per million T cells, TCR beta diversity dropped about linearly as age rose. Estimates based on one million T cells were treated as lower bounds. More naive CD4+ cells and higher diversity marked long-lived donors relative to aged donors.

The CDR3 consists of 13 residues. Germline V gene sequence: CDR1 DFQATT, CDR2 SNEGSKA (reference sequence). V lost 4 bases and J 4 bases, leaving 10 bases between the germline ends. The receptor's source is a man between 18 and 35 years old in good health. The gene calls are TRBV20-1 and TRBJ2-2; tentative D call: TRBD1 (5 bases). Input material: blood. Here the CDR3 reads CSAMGLGTGELFF. As DNA, the CDR3 is TGCAGTGCTATGGGGCTAGGCACCGGGGAGCTGTTTTTT.